The TCR beta chain described here comes from a study of cytomegalovirus exposure and HLA in healthy donors. To note about this clone: The antigen is not known.

The PCR made use of 60 Vbeta and 13 Jbeta primers. Measured with immunoSEQ multiplex PCR; TCRdb has only the in-frame clones, and not every one. The sample includes fewer than 85,000 clones. Overall study findings and caveats: The authors judged a highly shared variant cluster likely a sequencing artifact. Later on, a genetic analysis was performed. It linked a missense variant in DCLRE1C with V- and J-gene trimming of TCR beta.

This sequence originates from a female donor in good health and CMV-seropositive. Sequencing was done on a sample of PBMCs.

The chain's CDR3 is CASSLGTGGFSYEQYF. The CDR3 bases are TGTGCCAGCAGCTTGGGCACCGGAGGATTCTCCTACGAGCAGTACTTC. The V call is TRBV7-9, the J call TRBJ2-7, with D possibly matching TRBD2 (5 bases). The CDR3 length is 16 residues. Germline loops: CDR1 SEHNR, CDR2 FQNEAQ (reference sequence). Trimming shortened V by 3 bases and J by 0 bases, and 15 bases separated the two germline ends.